This TCR beta chain was retrieved from a study of T cell responses to AZD1222 COVID-19 vaccine. Sequencing used immunoSEQ multiplex PCR; TCRdb keeps in-frame clones, though not all of them. The sample has 90,000 to 110,000 clones, 89% seen once; the top ten hold about 40%. The V segment lost 2 bases and the J segment 2 bases; nucleotides outside the gene matches: 4. This CDR3 has 14 residues. Germline CDR1 SGHTS, CDR2 YDEGEE. Comment on this clone: Its antigen is undetermined.

Points from the study as a whole: Every sample of the repertoires postdated the peak T cell response.

Sequencing was performed on peripheral blood, taken 28 days after the second AZD1222 dose. This TCR was sampled from an adult who received the AZD1222 COVID-19 vaccine. V usage is TRBV5-8 and J usage is TRBJ2-7, with TRBD1 identical over 7 bases. CDR3 sequence: CASSLQGQPYEQYF. As DNA, the CDR3 is TGTGCCAGCAGCTTACAGGGGCAACCCTACGAGCAGTACTTC.